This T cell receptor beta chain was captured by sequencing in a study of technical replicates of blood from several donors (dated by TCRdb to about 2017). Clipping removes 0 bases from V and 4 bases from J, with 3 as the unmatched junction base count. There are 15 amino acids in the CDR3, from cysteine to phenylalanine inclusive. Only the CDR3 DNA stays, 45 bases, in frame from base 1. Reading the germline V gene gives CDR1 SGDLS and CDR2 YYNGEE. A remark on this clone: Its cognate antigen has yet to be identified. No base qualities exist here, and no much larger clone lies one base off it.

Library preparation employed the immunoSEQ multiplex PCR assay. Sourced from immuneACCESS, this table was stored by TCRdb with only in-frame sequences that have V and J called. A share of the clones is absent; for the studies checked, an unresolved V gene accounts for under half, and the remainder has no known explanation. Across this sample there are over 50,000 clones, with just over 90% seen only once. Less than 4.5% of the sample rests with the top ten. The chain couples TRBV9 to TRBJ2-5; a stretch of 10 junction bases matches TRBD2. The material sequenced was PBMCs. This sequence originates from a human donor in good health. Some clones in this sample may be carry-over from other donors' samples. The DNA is TGTGCCAGCAGCGTAGTAGCGGGGGGCGGAGAGACCCAGTACTTC. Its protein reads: CASSVVAGGGETQYF.